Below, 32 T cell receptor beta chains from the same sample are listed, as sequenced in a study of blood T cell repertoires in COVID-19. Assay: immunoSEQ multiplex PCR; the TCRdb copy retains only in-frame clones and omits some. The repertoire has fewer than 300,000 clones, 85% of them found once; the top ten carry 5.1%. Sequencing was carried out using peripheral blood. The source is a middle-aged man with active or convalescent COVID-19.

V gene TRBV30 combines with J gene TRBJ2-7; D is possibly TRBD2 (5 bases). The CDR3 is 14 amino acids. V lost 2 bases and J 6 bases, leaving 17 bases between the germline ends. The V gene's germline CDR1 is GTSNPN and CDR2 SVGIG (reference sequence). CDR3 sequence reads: CAWSSRAPSTEQYF. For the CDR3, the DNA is TGTGCCTGGAGTTCGCGGGCCCCCTCAACCGAGCAGTACTTC.

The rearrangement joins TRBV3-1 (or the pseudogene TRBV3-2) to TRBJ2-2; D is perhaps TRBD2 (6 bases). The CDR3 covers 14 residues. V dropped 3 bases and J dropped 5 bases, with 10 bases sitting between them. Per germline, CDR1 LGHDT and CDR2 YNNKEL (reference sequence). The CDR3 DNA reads TGTGCCAGCAGCCAGTGGGCGGGAACCGGGGAGCTGTTTTTT. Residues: CASSQWAGTGELFF.

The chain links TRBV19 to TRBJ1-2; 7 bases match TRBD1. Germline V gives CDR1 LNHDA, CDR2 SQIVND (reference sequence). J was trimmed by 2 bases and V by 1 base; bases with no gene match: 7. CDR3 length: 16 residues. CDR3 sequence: CASSIATGPLNYGYTF. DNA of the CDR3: TGTGCCAGTAGTATAGCGACAGGGCCCTTGAACTATGGCTACACCTTC.

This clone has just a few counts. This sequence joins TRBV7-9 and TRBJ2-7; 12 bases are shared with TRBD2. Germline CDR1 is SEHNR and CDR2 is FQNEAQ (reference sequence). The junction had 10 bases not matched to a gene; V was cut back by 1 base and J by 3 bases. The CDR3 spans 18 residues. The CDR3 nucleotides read TGTGCCAGCAGCTTAGGGGTACTAGCGGGAGGAACCCACTACGAGCAGTACTTC. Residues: CASSLGVLAGGTHYEQYF.

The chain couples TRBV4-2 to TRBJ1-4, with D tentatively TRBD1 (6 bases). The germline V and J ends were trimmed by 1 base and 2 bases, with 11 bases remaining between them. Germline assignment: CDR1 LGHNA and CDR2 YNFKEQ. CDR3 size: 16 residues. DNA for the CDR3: TGTGCCAGCAGCCAAGCGGGGGGGCGGACTAATGAAAAACTGTTTTTT. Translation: CASSQAGGRTNEKLFF.

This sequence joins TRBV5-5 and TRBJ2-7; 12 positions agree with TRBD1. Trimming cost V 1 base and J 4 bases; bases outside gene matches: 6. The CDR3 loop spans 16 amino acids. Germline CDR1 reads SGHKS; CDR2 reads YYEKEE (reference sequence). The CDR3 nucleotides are TGTGCCAGCAGCTTGCACCGGGGACAGGGGGCATACGAGCAGTACTTC. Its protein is CASSLHRGQGAYEQYF.

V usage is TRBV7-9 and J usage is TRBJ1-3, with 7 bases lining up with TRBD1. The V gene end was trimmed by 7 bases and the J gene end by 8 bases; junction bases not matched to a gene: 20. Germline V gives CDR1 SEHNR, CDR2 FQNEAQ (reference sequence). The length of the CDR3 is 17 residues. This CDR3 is CASILGIRDSRGDTIYF. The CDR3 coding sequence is TGTGCCAGCATCCTAGGGATCCGGGACAGTCGCGGGGACACCATATATTTT.

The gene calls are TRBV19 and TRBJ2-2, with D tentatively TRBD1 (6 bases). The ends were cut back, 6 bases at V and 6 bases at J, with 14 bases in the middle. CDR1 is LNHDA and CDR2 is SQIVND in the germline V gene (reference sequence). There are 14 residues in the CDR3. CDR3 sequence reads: CASREGGGPGELFF. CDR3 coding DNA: TGTGCCAGTAGAGAAGGGGGTGGGCCCGGGGAGCTGTTTTTT.

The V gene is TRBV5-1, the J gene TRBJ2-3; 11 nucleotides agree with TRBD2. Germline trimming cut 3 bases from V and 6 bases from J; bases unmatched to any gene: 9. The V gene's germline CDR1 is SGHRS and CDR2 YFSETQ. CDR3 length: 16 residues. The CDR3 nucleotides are TGCGCCAGCAGCTCCGACGGACTAGCGGGTGTGGATACGCAGTATTTT. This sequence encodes CASSSDGLAGVDTQYF.

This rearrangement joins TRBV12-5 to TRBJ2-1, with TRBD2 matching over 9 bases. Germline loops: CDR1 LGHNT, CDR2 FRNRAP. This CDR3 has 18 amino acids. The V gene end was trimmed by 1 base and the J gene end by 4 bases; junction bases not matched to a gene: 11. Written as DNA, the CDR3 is TGTGCTAGTGGTTTGGAGGGACTAGCCTCTCCCCTATACAATGAGCAGTTCTTC. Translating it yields CASGLEGLASPLYNEQFF.

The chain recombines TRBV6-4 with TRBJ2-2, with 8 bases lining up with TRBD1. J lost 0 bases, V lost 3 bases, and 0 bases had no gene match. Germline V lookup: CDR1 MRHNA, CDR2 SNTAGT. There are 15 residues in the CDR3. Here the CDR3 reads CASSEQGANTGELFF. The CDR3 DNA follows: TGTGCCAGCAGTGAACAGGGGGCGAACACCGGGGAGCTGTTTTTT.

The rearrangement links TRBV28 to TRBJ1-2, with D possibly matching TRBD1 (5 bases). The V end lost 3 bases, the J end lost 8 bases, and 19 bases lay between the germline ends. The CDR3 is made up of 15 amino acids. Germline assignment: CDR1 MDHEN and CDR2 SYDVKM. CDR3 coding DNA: TGTGCCAGCAGTTTTTGGCCCGGTACCCAGGGCGGCTACACCTTC. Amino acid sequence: CASSFWPGTQGGYTF.

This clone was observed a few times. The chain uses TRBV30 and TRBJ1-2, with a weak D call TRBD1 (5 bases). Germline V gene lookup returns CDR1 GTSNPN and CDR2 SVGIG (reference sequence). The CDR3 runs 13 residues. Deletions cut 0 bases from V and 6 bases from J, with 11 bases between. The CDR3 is CAWSVQAGDGYTF. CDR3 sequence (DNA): TGTGCCTGGAGTGTACAGGCAGGAGATGGCTACACCTTC.

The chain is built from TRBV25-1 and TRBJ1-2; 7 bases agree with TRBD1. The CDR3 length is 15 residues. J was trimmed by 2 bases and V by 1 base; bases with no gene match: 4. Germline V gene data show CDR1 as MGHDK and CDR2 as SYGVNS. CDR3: CASSESGTANYGYTF. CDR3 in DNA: TGTGCCAGCAGTGAATCCGGGACAGCAAACTATGGCTACACCTTC.

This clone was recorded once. The chain's CDR3 is CASSIIPNEQFF. In DNA, the CDR3 is TGTGCCAGTAGTATTATTCCGAATGAGCAGTTCTTC. V usage is TRBV19 and J usage is TRBJ2-1; D is unclear. In germline, CDR1 is LNHDA, CDR2 SQIVND (reference sequence). The V and J ends lost 3 bases and 7 bases respectively, with 7 bases between them. The CDR3 covers 12 residues.

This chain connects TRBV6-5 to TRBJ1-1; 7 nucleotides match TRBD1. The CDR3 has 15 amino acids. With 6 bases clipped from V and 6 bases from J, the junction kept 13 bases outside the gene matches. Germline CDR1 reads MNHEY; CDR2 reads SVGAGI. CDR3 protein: CASREGQQRVSEAFF. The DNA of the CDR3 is TGTGCCAGCAGGGAGGGACAGCAAAGGGTCTCTGAAGCTTTCTTT.

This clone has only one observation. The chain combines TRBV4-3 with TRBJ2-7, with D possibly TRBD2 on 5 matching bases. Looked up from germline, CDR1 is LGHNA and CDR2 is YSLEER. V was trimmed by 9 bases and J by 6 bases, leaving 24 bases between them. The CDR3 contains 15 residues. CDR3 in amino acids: CARTGVYNGRLEQYF. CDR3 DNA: TGCGCCAGAACCGGGGTTTACAACGGTCGACTCGAGCAGTACTTC.

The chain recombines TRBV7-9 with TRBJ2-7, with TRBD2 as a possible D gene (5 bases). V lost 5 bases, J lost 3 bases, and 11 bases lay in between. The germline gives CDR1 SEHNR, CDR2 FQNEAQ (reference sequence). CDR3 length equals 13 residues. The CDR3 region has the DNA TGTGCCAGCAGCCCGGGGAGCGTCTACGAGCAGTACTTC. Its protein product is CASSPGSVYEQYF. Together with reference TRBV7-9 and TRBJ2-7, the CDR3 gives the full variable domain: DTGVSQNPRHKITKRGQNVTFRCDPISEHNRLYWYRQTLGQGPEFLTYFQNEAQLEKSRLLSDRFSAERPKGSFSTLEIQRTEQGDSAMYLCASSPGSVYEQYFGPGTRLTVT.

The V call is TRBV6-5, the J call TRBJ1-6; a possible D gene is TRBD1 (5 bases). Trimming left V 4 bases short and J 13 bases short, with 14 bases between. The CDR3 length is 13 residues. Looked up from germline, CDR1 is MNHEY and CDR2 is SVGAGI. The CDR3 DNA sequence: TGTGCCAGCAGTTCGGGGCTGGGGAGGCCCCTCCACTTT. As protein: CASSSGLGRPLHF.

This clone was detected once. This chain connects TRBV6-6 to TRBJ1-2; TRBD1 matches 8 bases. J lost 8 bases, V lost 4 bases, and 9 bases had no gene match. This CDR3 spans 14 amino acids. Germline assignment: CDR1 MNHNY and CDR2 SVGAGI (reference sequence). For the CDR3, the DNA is TGTGCCAGCAGTTCCAGGACAGGGATGGACGGCTACACCTTC. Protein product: CASSSRTGMDGYTF.

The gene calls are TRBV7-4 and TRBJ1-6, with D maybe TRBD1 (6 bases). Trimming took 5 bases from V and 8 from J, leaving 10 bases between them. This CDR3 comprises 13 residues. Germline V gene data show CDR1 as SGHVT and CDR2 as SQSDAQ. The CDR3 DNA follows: TGTGCCAGCAGCCGGGAGGGGGATTCACCCCTCCACTTT. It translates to CASSREGDSPLHF.

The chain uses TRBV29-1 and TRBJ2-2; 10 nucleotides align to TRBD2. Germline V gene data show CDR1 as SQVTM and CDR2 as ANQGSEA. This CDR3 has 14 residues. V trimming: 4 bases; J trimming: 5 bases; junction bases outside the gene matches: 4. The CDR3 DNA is TGCAGCGTTGGGCTAGCGGGGGCTACCGGGGAGCTGTTTTTT. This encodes CSVGLAGATGELFF.

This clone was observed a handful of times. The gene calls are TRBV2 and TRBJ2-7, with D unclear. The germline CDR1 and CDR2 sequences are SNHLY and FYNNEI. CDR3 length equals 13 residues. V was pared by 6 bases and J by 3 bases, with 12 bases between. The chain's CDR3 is CASSTYLVYEQYF. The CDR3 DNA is TGTGCCAGCAGCACTTACCTCGTCTACGAGCAGTACTTC. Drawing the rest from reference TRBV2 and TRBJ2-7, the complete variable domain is EPEVTQTPSHQVTQMGQEVILRCVPISNHLYFYWYRQILGQKVEFLVSFYNNEISEKSEIFDDQFSVERPDGSNFTLKIRSTKLEDSAMYFCASSTYLVYEQYFGPGTRLTVT.

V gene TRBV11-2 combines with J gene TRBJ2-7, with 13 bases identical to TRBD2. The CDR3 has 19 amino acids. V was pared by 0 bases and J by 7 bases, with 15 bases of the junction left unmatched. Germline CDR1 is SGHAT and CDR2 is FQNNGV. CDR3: CASSLDRPSPLAGGREQYF. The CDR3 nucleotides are TGTGCCAGCAGCTTAGATCGGCCCTCCCCACTAGCGGGAGGGCGAGAGCAGTACTTC.

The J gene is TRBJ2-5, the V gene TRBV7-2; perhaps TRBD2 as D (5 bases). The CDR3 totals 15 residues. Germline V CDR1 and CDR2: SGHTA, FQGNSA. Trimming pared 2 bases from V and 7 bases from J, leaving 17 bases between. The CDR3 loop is CASSLMGAVPGTQYF. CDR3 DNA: TGTGCCAGCAGCTTAATGGGAGCGGTCCCGGGGACCCAGTACTTC.

This CDR3 is CASSELTLQGNTEAFF. Written as DNA, the CDR3 is TGTGCCAGCAGTGAACTTACATTACAGGGGAACACTGAAGCTTTCTTT. The J gene is TRBJ1-1, the V gene TRBV2; D may be TRBD1 (6 bases). The germline CDR1 and CDR2 sequences are SNHLY and FYNNEI. Trimming took 2 bases from V and 1 from J, leaving 14 bases between them. This CDR3 spans 16 amino acids.

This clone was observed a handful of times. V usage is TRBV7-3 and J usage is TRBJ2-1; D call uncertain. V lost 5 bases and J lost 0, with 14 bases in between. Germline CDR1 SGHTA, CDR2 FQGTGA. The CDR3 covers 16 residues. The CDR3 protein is CASSPVVSFSYNEQFF. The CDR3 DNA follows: TGTGCCAGCAGCCCGGTAGTCTCCTTCTCCTACAATGAGCAGTTCTTC.

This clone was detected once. CDR3 in DNA: TGTGCCACCAAGACCCTTAACCGGGGTGGGGAGCTGTTTTTT. Protein: CATKTLNRGGELFF. The chain carries TRBV6-5 and TRBJ2-2; tentative D call: TRBD2 (5 bases). Germline-derived CDR1 and CDR2 are MNHEY and SVGAGI. The V end lost 10 bases, the J end lost 8 bases, and 20 bases lay between the germline ends. The CDR3 extends over 14 amino acids.

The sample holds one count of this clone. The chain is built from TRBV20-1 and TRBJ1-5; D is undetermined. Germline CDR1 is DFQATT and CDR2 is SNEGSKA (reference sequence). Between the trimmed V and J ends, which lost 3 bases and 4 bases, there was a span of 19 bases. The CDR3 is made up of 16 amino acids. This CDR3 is CSASPLYSVVNQPQHF. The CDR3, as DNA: TGCAGTGCTAGTCCCCTCTATTCGGTAGTAAATCAGCCCCAGCATTTT.

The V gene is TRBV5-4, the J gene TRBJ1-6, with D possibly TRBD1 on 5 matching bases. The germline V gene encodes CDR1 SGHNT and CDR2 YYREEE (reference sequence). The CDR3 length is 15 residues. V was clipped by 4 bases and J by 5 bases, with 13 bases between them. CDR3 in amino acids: CASSRGTDDNSPLHF. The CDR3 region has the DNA TGTGCCAGCAGCCGGGGGACGGATGATAATTCACCCCTCCACTTT.

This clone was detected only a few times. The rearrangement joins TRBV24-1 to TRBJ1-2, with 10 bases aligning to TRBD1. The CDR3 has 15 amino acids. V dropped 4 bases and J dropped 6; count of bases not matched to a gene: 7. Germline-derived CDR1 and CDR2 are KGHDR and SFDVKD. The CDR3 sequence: CATSDAGQGTDGYTF. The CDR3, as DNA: TGTGCCACCAGTGACGCGGGACAGGGGACGGATGGCTACACCTTC.

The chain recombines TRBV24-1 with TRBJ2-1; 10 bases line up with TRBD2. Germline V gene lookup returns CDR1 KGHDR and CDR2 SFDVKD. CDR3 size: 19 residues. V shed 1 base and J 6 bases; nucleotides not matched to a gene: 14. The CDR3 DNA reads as TGTGCCACCAGTGATTTTGATCAACTAGCGGGATGGGCGGGCAATGAGCAGTTCTTC. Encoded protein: CATSDFDQLAGWAGNEQFF.